The 22 T cell receptor beta chains below come from one sample, sequenced in a study of OX40 agonist ivuxolimab in advanced cancers. TCRdb's table, derived via immunoSEQ multiplex PCR, lists solely in-frame clones and lacks some. Counted here are 90,000 to 120,000 clones, about nine tenths occurring once; the ten biggest clones make up 0.31%. Material: CD4+ or CD8+ T cells sorted from blood, obtained in a trial of the OX40 agonist ivuxolimab. The origin of the receptors is an adult with an advanced solid tumor such as melanoma, head and neck, liver or kidney cancer.

The chain recombines TRBV2 with TRBJ2-7; 9 nucleotides line up with TRBD1. The CDR3 runs 14 residues. The V gene's germline CDR1 is SNHLY and CDR2 FYNNEI. Germline trimming cut 7 bases from V and 2 bases from J; bases unmatched to any gene: 6. CDR3 sequence reads: CASNKDRGPYEQYF. The DNA of the CDR3 is TGTGCCAGCAACAAGGACAGGGGACCCTACGAGCAGTACTTC.

This sequence joins TRBV6-6 and TRBJ1-2; 9 bases are a match to TRBD1. CDR1 is MNHNY and CDR2 is SVGAGI in the germline V gene (reference sequence). This CDR3 spans 14 amino acids. V was clipped by 8 bases and J by 8 bases; unmatched bases: 12. In nucleotides, the CDR3 is TGTGCCAGCGTAGGACAGGGGTACGTTGCGGGCTACACCTTC. Amino acid sequence: CASVGQGYVAGYTF.

The chain links TRBV27 to TRBJ2-7, with TRBD2 matching 8 bases. V trimming: 0 bases; J trimming: 2 bases; junction bases outside the gene matches: 6. CDR1 and CDR2 from the germline V gene are MNHEY and SMNVEV (reference sequence). This CDR3 contains 16 residues. The DNA of the CDR3 is TGTGCCAGCAGTTTATCGGGTACCGGGAGGGCCTACGAGCAGTACTTC. The encoded protein is CASSLSGTGRAYEQYF.

The rearrangement uses TRBV18 and TRBJ2-3; D uncertain. The ends were cut back, 4 bases at V and 6 bases at J, with 11 bases in the middle. CDR1 is KGHSH, CDR2 LQKENI, per germline. The CDR3 covers 13 residues. The DNA of the CDR3 is TGTGCCAGCTCACTTACAGCAAGGGATACGCAGTATTTT. Its protein is CASSLTARDTQYF.

V gene TRBV5-6 combines with J gene TRBJ2-1, with TRBD1 identical over 8 bases. The CDR3 runs 17 residues. Germline V CDR1 and CDR2: SGHDT, YYEEEE. Unmatched junction bases numbered 12, after V lost 2 bases and J lost 5 bases. Written as DNA, the CDR3 is TGTGCCAGCAGCTTAACAGGGGGTTCCCGATTCGACAATGAGCAGTTCTTC. Translated, it gives CASSLTGGSRFDNEQFF.

The V call is TRBV6-6, the J call TRBJ1-5; no clear D gene. Germline lookup yields CDR1 MNHNY and CDR2 SVGAGI (reference sequence). This CDR3 spans 12 amino acids. Trimming cost V 9 bases and J 3 bases, with 9 bases left between them. The CDR3 region has the DNA TGTGCCAGTAGGGCTGCCAATCAGCCCCAGCATTTT. Protein sequence: CASRAANQPQHF.

The rearrangement joins TRBV2 to TRBJ2-3; 10 nucleotides agree with TRBD2. The CDR3 loop spans 16 amino acids. Losses at the gene ends were 6 bases for V and 8 bases for J; bases not matched to a gene: 14. Germline CDR1 reads SNHLY; CDR2 reads FYNNEI. The CDR3 is CASRGAGGPTLGTQYF. In DNA form, the CDR3 reads TGTGCCAGCAGGGGAGCGGGAGGGCCGACTCTGGGTACGCAGTATTTT.

CDR3 DNA sequence: TGTGCCAGCAGCTTATCAGGACAGAGCTCTGGAAACACCATATATTTT. Residues: CASSLSGQSSGNTIYF. The V gene is TRBV7-9, the J gene TRBJ1-3, with D perhaps matching TRBD1 (6 bases). The germline V gene encodes CDR1 SEHNR and CDR2 FQNEAQ (reference sequence). This CDR3 has 16 residues. Trimming removed 2 bases at V and 0 bases at J, with 11 bases between.

This clone was seen once. The chain couples TRBV7-2 to TRBJ2-1; no clear D gene. Germline V gene sequence: CDR1 SGHTA, CDR2 FQGNSA. The CDR3 runs to 15 residues. V lost 1 base to trimming and J lost 7 bases, with 14 bases between them. The CDR3 coding sequence is TGTGCCAGCAGCTTAGGGGAAGCGCGCGCTAATGAGCAGTTCTTC. As protein: CASSLGEARANEQFF.

This sequence joins TRBV5-1 and TRBJ2-5; no clear D gene. Trimming cost V 0 bases and J 5 bases, with 17 bases left between them. This CDR3 spans 16 amino acids. Germline CDR1 reads SGHRS; CDR2 reads YFSETQ. The chain's CDR3 is CASSLAGLGSSETQYF. The CDR3 nucleotides read TGCGCCAGCAGCTTGGCTGGGCTGGGTTCTTCGGAGACCCAGTACTTC.

The rearrangement joins TRBV6-5 to TRBJ2-7; D might be TRBD1 or TRBD2, each matching 6 bases. Trimming left V 7 bases short and J 1 base short, with 8 bases between. The CDR3 totals 12 residues. CDR1 is MNHEY and CDR2 is SVGAGI in the germline V gene. DNA of the CDR3: TGTGCCAGCAAAGGGGGGTCCTACGAGCAGTACTTC. It translates to CASKGGSYEQYF.

The genes are TRBV29-1 and TRBJ2-7; 14 bases are shared with TRBD2. The CDR3 covers 17 residues. Germline V lookup: CDR1 SQVTM, CDR2 ANQGSEA. Germline trimming cut 4 bases from V and 2 bases from J; bases unmatched to any gene: 10. CDR3 residues: CSVVGTSGSSGTYEQYF. CDR3 bases: TGCAGCGTTGTGGGGACTAGCGGGAGCTCTGGGACCTACGAGCAGTACTTC.

The chain combines TRBV15 with TRBJ1-5, with D possibly being TRBD1 (6 bases). V was clipped by 3 bases and J by 4 bases, with 13 bases between them. CDR3 size: 15 residues. Germline V gene data show CDR1 as LNHNV and CDR2 as YYDKDF (reference sequence). The DNA for the CDR3 is TGTGCCACCAGCAGCCGGGGGCCTGTGAATCAGCCCCAGCATTTT. Encoded protein: CATSSRGPVNQPQHF.

The chain combines TRBV5-4 with TRBJ2-1, with TRBD2 identical over 7 bases. The CDR3 contains 13 residues. Germline V gene data show CDR1 as SGHNT and CDR2 as YYREEE (reference sequence). V was pared by 1 base and J by 8 bases, with 3 bases of the junction left unmatched. In DNA form, the CDR3 reads TGTGCCAGCAGCTTGACGGGGGGTGATGAGCAGTTCTTC. Protein sequence: CASSLTGGDEQFF.

This chain uses TRBV28 with TRBJ1-2; D call uncertain. Per the germline V gene, CDR1 is MDHEN and CDR2 is SYDVKM. This CDR3 has 13 amino acids. Trimming took off 1 base at V and 7 bases at J, with 10 bases between the two ends. CDR3 loop: CASSLFSRFGYTF. For the CDR3, the DNA is TGTGCCAGCAGTTTATTTAGCAGGTTTGGCTACACCTTC.

In DNA form, the CDR3 reads TGTGCCAGCAGATTTACAGGGAAAGAGACCCAGTACTTC. Encoded protein: CASRFTGKETQYF. This chain connects TRBV11-2 to TRBJ2-5, with D perhaps matching TRBD1 (6 bases). The V gene's germline CDR1 is SGHAT and CDR2 FQNNGV. V was shortened by 6 bases and J by 3 bases, with 11 bases between the two germline ends. This CDR3 has 13 amino acids.

The chain carries TRBV19 and TRBJ1-5; D not resolved. Looked up from germline, CDR1 is LNHDA and CDR2 is SQIVND (reference sequence). Trimming stripped 7 bases from V and 5 bases from J, with 12 bases between. The CDR3 is made up of 13 amino acids. CDR3 protein: CASTPARHQPQHF. CDR3 sequence (DNA): TGTGCCAGTACTCCAGCCAGGCATCAGCCCCAGCATTTT.

V gene TRBV5-4 combines with J gene TRBJ2-3; 10 bases line up with TRBD1. Germline V lookup: CDR1 SGHNT, CDR2 YYREEE (reference sequence). The CDR3 has 15 residues. The trim removed 5 bases at V and 8 bases at J, leaving 11 bases unmatched. CDR3 in amino acids: CASRPDRGETGTQYF. In DNA form, the CDR3 reads TGTGCCAGCAGACCGGACAGGGGGGAGACTGGTACGCAGTATTTT.

The chain couples TRBV2 to TRBJ1-1; maybe TRBD1 (5 bases). Trimming took 7 bases from V and 1 from J, leaving 10 bases between them. The germline CDR1 and CDR2 sequences are SNHLY and FYNNEI. The CDR3 length is 13 residues. The CDR3 DNA follows: TGTGCCAGCAAAACGCAGGGGAACACTGAAGCTTTCTTT. Protein product: CASKTQGNTEAFF.

The rearrangement uses TRBV28 and TRBJ1-5, with a weak D call TRBD1 (6 bases). The CDR3 consists of 15 residues. V was trimmed by 5 bases and J by 0 bases, leaving 11 bases between them. From germline, CDR1 is MDHEN and CDR2 SYDVKM. The chain's CDR3 is CASSPYRDSNQPQHF. The CDR3 nucleotides read TGTGCCAGCAGTCCCTACAGGGATAGCAATCAGCCCCAGCATTTT.

This clone came up once. DNA for the CDR3: TGTGCCAGCAGCTTGTGGGGAACCCAGTACTTC. Translating gives CASSLWGTQYF. The chain joins TRBV7-9 to TRBJ2-5, with D uncertain. CDR1 SEHNR and CDR2 FQNEAQ come from the germline V gene (reference sequence). This CDR3 has 11 residues. V lost 3 bases, J lost 8 bases, and 7 bases lay in between.

The chain joins TRBV19 to TRBJ1-2, with a tentative D call TRBD1 (6 bases). This CDR3 is 14 amino acids long. Per germline, CDR1 LNHDA and CDR2 SQIVND (reference sequence). Trimming left V 2 bases short and J 4 bases short, with 11 bases between. The CDR3, as DNA: TGTGCCAGTAGTATACCCGGACAGTTCTATGGCTACACCTTC. Residues: CASSIPGQFYGYTF. The entire variable domain, with the rest obtained from reference TRBV19 and TRBJ1-2, is as follows: DGGITQSPKYLFRKEGQNVTLSCEQNLNHDAMYWYRQDPGQGLRLIYYSQIVNDFQKGDIAEGYSVSREKKESFPLTVTSAQKNPTAFYLCASSIPGQFYGYTFGSGTRLTVV.